This TCR beta chain was identified during a study of CD8 T cells in ankylosing spondylitis. This clonotype was counted between two and nine times. The CDR3 contains 14 residues. Trimming removed 3 bases at V and 5 bases at J, with 14 bases between. In germline, CDR1 is SGHRS, CDR2 YFSETQ. TCRdb reprocessed the 5' RACE reads with MiXCR, giving one entry per CDR3 protein. The repertoire holds 310,000 or so distinct CDR3 sequences, 20% seen once, with less than 9.5% in the top ten. This rearrangement joins TRBV5-1 to TRBJ2-5, with a weak D call TRBD1 (6 bases). The specimen was blood, either unsorted or a sorted T cell fraction (not recorded which). This receptor was obtained from a male donor with ankylosing spondylitis or in good health (not recorded which). The CDR3 DNA sequence: TGCGCCAGCAGCTCACGCCCCCAGGGGGAGACCCAGTACTTC. Its translation is CASSSRPQGETQYF.